Listed below are T cell receptor beta chains from one sample, sequenced in a study of vaccination effects on CD4 cells after COVID-19. No antigen has been identified for these receptors. The assay was immunoSEQ multiplex PCR, and TCRdb's table has in-frame clones only and misses some. The table records 65,000 to 85,000 clones, around 80% of them present only once. Sample: CD4+ T cells from PBMCs cultured with SARS-CoV-2 spike peptides, taken before COVID-19 vaccination. These receptors originate from a human donor who received a COVID-19 vaccine. CDR3s include the opening cysteine and the closing phenylalanine or tryptophan. D genes are given only for firm matches. Where a row states a size, it is once, few, many or the class of an expanded clone; other rows omit it.

d_call j_call clone_size v_call cdr3_nt cdr3_aa
. TRBJ2-1 once TRBV5-8 TGTGCCAGCAGCTTGGGAACAGTCTCCTACAATGAGCAGTTCTTC CASSLGTVSYNEQFF
TRBD1 TRBJ1-1 . TRBV29-1 TGCAGCGGTTGGGACAGAAACACTGAAGCTTTCTTT CSGWDRNTEAFF
. TRBJ2-5 once TRBV10-3 TGTGCCATCAGTGAGTGGGGAGAGACCCAGTACTTC CAISEWGETQYF
. TRBJ1-1 once TRBV7-2 TGTGCCAGCACCCTCCGGGGCTCCCTTCGGGCTTTCTTT CASTLRGSLRAFF
. TRBJ1-6 few TRBV3-1/TRBV3-2 TGTGCCAGCCAAACAGGGCTCTCCTATAATTCACCCCTCCACTTT CASQTGLSYNSPLHF
TRBD1 TRBJ1-2 . TRBV5-1 TGCGCCAGCAGCTGGGACAGCCTTTATGGCTACACCTTC CASSWDSLYGYTF
. TRBJ2-2 . TRBV24-1 TGTGCCACCAGTTCCGAGAGCGGGGAGCTGTTTTTT CATSSESGELFF
. TRBJ2-3 . TRBV18 TGTGCCAGCTCGCACCAGGTCAGGCGAGATACGCAGTATTTT CASSHQVRRDTQYF
TRBD1 TRBJ1-2 . TRBV9 TGTGCCAGCAGCGACCGGGACAGGTTCACCTATGGCTACACCTTC CASSDRDRFTYGYTF
TRBD1 TRBJ1-5 . TRBV5-1 TGCGCCAGCAGCGCGGGACAGAATAGCAATCAGCCCCAGCATTTT CASSAGQNSNQPQHF
TRBD1 TRBJ1-6 . TRBV2 TGTGCCAGCAGTGTTATGGGACAGGGTTCTTCACCCCTCCACTTT CASSVMGQGSSPLHF
. TRBJ1-5 . TRBV2 TGTGCCAGCCAGTTGGCGGGATCTGGAGGCCAGCCCCAGCATTTT CASQLAGSGGQPQHF
TRBD1 TRBJ1-6 . TRBV29-1 TGCAGCGTAGGGACAGGGGGCGTGAATTCACCCCTCCACTTT CSVGTGGVNSPLHF
. TRBJ2-5 . TRBV28 TGTGCCAGCACCCGGGGCGGACGGTTCAGAGGTCAAGAGACCCAGTACTTC CASTRGGRFRGQETQYF
. TRBJ2-5 . TRBV6-6 TGTGCCAGCAGTTACTCGATACGCAGAGAGACCCAGTACTTC CASSYSIRRETQYF
. TRBJ1-1 once TRBV24-1 TGTGCCACCAGTGATCGGGGGGGCAGCTCTGAAGCTTTCTTT CATSDRGGSSEAFF
. TRBJ1-2 . TRBV6-5 TGTGCCAGCAGAAACAGGGAATATGGCTACACCTTC CASRNREYGYTF
. TRBJ1-2 . TRBV6-5 TGTGCCATCCTTAGGTCGACGGGGAACTATGGCTACACCTTC CAILRSTGNYGYTF
. TRBJ2-5 . TRBV15 TGTGCCACCGCTCAGGGGTGGGAGACCCAGTACTTC CATAQGWETQYF
. TRBJ2-2 . TRBV9 TGTGCCAGCAGCGTAGGAGTGGCGAACACCGGGGAGCTGTTTTTT CASSVGVANTGELFF
. TRBJ2-5 . TRBV4-3 TGCGCCAGCAGCCAAGAAATTATAGTTTCGGTAAAGACCCAGTACTTC CASSQEIIVSVKTQYF
. TRBJ1-3 few TRBV7-9 TGTGCCAGCAGCTCCTTAGCGGAGGCTGGAAACACCATATATTTT CASSSLAEAGNTIYF
TRBD2 TRBJ2-1 once TRBV19 TGTGCCAGTAGTGATCCCAGCGGGGGGGCCAATGAGCAGTTCTTC CASSDPSGGANEQFF
TRBD1 TRBJ1-4 . TRBV12-5 TGTGCTAGTGGTTCGCCGGGACAGGGAGGTGAAAAACTGTTTTTT CASGSPGQGGEKLFF
. TRBJ1-5 . TRBV30 TGTGCCTGGAGTCCGGACACCAATCAGCCCCAGCATTTT CAWSPDTNQPQHF
TRBD1 TRBJ2-2 . TRBV18 TGTGCCAGCTCACCAGGACAGGGGACGAACACCGGGGAGCTGTTTTTT CASSPGQGTNTGELFF
. TRBJ1-1 . TRBV18 TGTGCCAGCTCACCAACTCTGCACACTGAAGCTTTCTTT CASSPTLHTEAFF
TRBD1 TRBJ1-2 . TRBV28 TGTGCCAGCGGAGGGACAGGGGGTGATGGCTACACCTTC CASGGTGGDGYTF
. TRBJ1-4 . TRBV28 TGTGCCAGCAGTTTATCAGGAGAAAAACTGTTTTTT CASSLSGEKLFF
. TRBJ2-2 once TRBV9 TGTGCCAGCAGCGTAGACCCCCGGCGCACCGAGGAGCTGTTTTTT CASSVDPRRTEELFF
. TRBJ1-2 . TRBV18 TGTGCCAGCTCACCTCTGACAGAGTCTAACTATGGCTACACCTTC CASSPLTESNYGYTF
. TRBJ2-3 . TRBV6-6 TGTGCCAGCAGTTACTACCCCGAAATATCAGATACGCAGTATTTT CASSYYPEISDTQYF
TRBD1 TRBJ1-1 . TRBV5-1 TGCGCCAGCACCCGGACAGGGTCTCGGAGGACTGAAGCTTTCTTT CASTRTGSRRTEAFF
TRBD1 TRBJ1-4 . TRBV28 TGTGCCAGCAGTTTCCGCCGGGACAGGGGCGAAAAACTGTTTTTT CASSFRRDRGEKLFF
TRBD1 TRBJ2-3 . TRBV4-1 TGCGCCAGCAGCCAAAGGACAGGGGTCACAGATACGCAGTATTTT CASSQRTGVTDTQYF
. TRBJ1-5 . TRBV5-6 TGTGCCAGCAGCTCCAGGGGTCGGTTTAGCAATCAGCCCCAGCATTTT CASSSRGRFSNQPQHF
. TRBJ1-3 . TRBV7-2 TGTGCCAGCAGCTTATATCAGAAACTTTTCTCTGGAAACACCATATATTTT CASSLYQKLFSGNTIYF
TRBD1 TRBJ1-2 once TRBV4-2 TGTGCCAGCAGCCAAACAGGGGCGGATGGCTACACCTTC CASSQTGADGYTF
TRBD1 TRBJ1-6 . TRBV18 TGTGCCAGCTCACCAGGTGCGGGACAGGGAGGTTCACCCCTCCACTTT CASSPGAGQGGSPLHF
. TRBJ1-6 . TRBV12-5 TGTGCTAGTGGTTTGCAATCGAATTCACCCCTCCACTTT CASGLQSNSPLHF
. TRBJ1-4 . TRBV2 TGTGCCAGCAGTGGCTATGAAAAACTGTTTTTT CASSGYEKLFF
. TRBJ2-3 once TRBV2 TGTGCCAGCAGTGCCGGGTTTAAGGGTAGCACAGATACGCAGTATTTT CASSAGFKGSTDTQYF
. TRBJ1-2 . TRBV5-5 TGTGCCAGCAGCTTGCGAAGCGCACCTAACTATGGCTACACCTTC CASSLRSAPNYGYTF
. TRBJ2-2 . TRBV14 TGTGCCAGCAGCCAAGGTGGACATGGGAACACCGGGGAGCTGTTTTTT CASSQGGHGNTGELFF
. TRBJ1-1 . TRBV28 TGTGCCAGCACTACAGGTCTATACACTGAAGCTTTCTTT CASTTGLYTEAFF
. TRBJ2-5 once TRBV28 TGTGCCAGCAGTTTAGGCTCAGCCACCAACCAAGAGACCCAGTACTTC CASSLGSATNQETQYF